This TCR beta chain was observed in a study of CD8 T cells in Susac syndrome (dated by TCRdb to between 2018 and 2021). Broadly, across the study: Repertoire sequencing was used to test whether CD8+ T cell activation and differentiation in Susac syndrome was antigen driven. Clonality of the CD8+ T cell repertoire was compared between about a dozen healthy donors, about 14 Susac syndrome patients and approximately 16 multiple sclerosis patients. Overall study results and their limits: The TCR sequencing and HLA analysis was acknowledged to have included a relatively small number of individuals.

RNA was extracted using the RNeasy kit, and roughly 0.45 to 1 microgram was reverse transcribed with random hexamers. The immunoSEQ multiplex PCR assay, covering 54 Vbeta and 13 Jbeta segments, was used to amplify TCR beta CDR3 regions. PCR amplification bias was corrected using a synthetic template baseline for primer optimization and computational correction. Regarding the original processing steps: Reads were assigned to V, D and J genes according to IMGT and analyzed in immunoSEQ Analyzer, with only productive sequences retained. To calculate clonality, Shannon entropy was normalized by log2 of the number of productive unique sequences and then subtracted from one. For each patient and control, public and private clones were evaluated among the 100 most prevalent clones. Clones were defined as Susac-specific if absent from the healthy and MS cohorts, from approximately 1,100 published viral clones and from other ImmuneACCESS disease sequences. The public reads were reprocessed in TCRdb via fastp at Q25 and MiXCR, keeping in-frame beta chains. Records with the same CDR3 protein are collapsed into one entry carrying the most frequent genes and DNA. The authors' filters were not applied to this entry. For this sample there are fewer than 200,000 distinct CDR3 sequences; 90% to 95% appear just once. Of the sample, less than 0.2% falls within the top ten clones.

This clonotype was seen just once. It has no known antigen specificity. The sample holds no much larger clone one base away, and base qualities are not on file. A read on its own is weak evidence. High-throughput TCR beta sequencing profiled peripheral blood CD8+ and CD4+ T cells from healthy donors, Susac syndrome patients and multiple sclerosis patients. Treatment-naive patients with stable or active relapsing-remitting disease fulfilling revised McDonald criteria were used as multiple sclerosis controls. Bulk CD8+ and CD4+ T cells were purified by magnetic negative isolation, while CD8+ TEMRA cells were enriched using FACS. Blood was drawn into EDTA tubes, processed within 24 hours, and PBMCs were isolated by density gradient centrifugation. PBMCs intended for TCR sequencing were frozen in liquid nitrogen and were later thawed in a 37 degrees C water bath. The sorted or isolated CD4+, CD8+ and CD8+ TEMRA cells had a purity of 90% or higher.

This sequence was found in a human donor with multiple sclerosis. The sequencing sample was made of CD8+ T cells from PBMCs.

The CDR3 protein: CASSYSGGDRGFEQYF. The nucleotide sequence reads TGTGCCAGCAGTTACTCCGGGGGGGACAGGGGGTTCGAGCAGTACTTC. The chain employs TRBV6-5 and TRBJ2-7; the junction holds 11 bases that match TRBD1. Looking up the germline V gene yields CDR1 MNHEY and CDR2 SVGAGI. The CDR3, from cysteine to phenylalanine, totals 16 residues. The entry retains the CDR3 DNA only, 48 bases that are in frame from base 1. After removal of 0 bases from V and 6 bases from J, the junction retains 7 bases not matched to a gene.